Included here is one T cell receptor (beta chain) sequence, with context. Reverse transcription of roughly 0.45 to 1 ug RNA used random hexamers. TCRdb processed the immunoSEQ multiplex PCR reads anew with MiXCR; each CDR3 protein has one entry. This sample yields approximately 170,000 distinct CDR3 sequences, of which roughly nine tenths are seen a single time; around 0.079% belongs to the top ten. Per the germline V gene, CDR1 is SQVTM and CDR2 is ANQGSEA. CDR3 length: 13 residues. V trimming: 6 bases; J trimming: 3 bases; junction bases outside the gene matches: 5. The data stem from a study of CD8 T cells in Susac syndrome.

This sequence originates from a human donor in good health. The chain carries TRBV29-1 and TRBJ1-2; 9 bases map to TRBD1. Material: CD4+ T cells from PBMCs. This chain's CDR3 is CSVATGGDYGYTF. CDR3 sequence (DNA): TGCAGCGTCGCGACAGGGGGGGACTATGGCTACACCTTC.